A selection of T cell receptor beta chains follows, all from one sample in a study of glioma-infiltrating T cells. TCRdb ran MiXCR on the multiplex PCR reads and lists one entry per CDR3 protein. The sample has about 130,000 distinct CDR3 sequences; roughly 23% are singletons. The sequenced material came from glioma tissue, nonneoplastic brain tissue, or PBMCs (not recorded which). The receptors here all came from a human donor with low-grade glioma or glioblastoma, undergoing nonglioma brain surgery, or in good health (not recorded which). Each CDR3 is given with its conserved first and last residue. A D gene is named only where the DNA matches it firmly. Clone size is given for some rows only: seen once, a few or many times, or a class if the clone is expanded.

d_call	v_call	clone_size	j_call	cdr3_aa	cdr3_nt
-	TRBV20-1	many	TRBJ1-3	CSARGVAGNTIYF	TGCAGTGCTAGAGGAGTGGCTGGAAACACCATATATTTT
-	TRBV29-1	-	TRBJ2-1	CRARLEREQFF	TGCAGGGCTCGACTTGAACGGGAGCAGTTCTTC
-	TRBV27	many	TRBJ2-7	CASSLFGSPPYEQYF	TGTGCCAGCAGTTTATTTGGCAGTCCCCCCTACGAGCAGTACTTC
-	TRBV4-3	many	TRBJ2-3	CASSQLGTTTDTQYF	TGCGCCAGCAGCCAGTTAGGGACAACCACAGATACGCAGTATTTT
TRBD1	TRBV6-1	many	TRBJ2-1	CAIQGAHNEQFF	TGTGCCATACAGGGGGCCCACAATGAGCAGTTCTTC
-	TRBV7-6	many	TRBJ2-7	CASSPRDNFYEQYF	TGTGCCAGCAGCCCAAGGGACAATTTTTACGAGCAGTACTTC
-	TRBV11-3	-	TRBJ2-1	CASSREGLLSYNEQFF	TGTGCCAGCAGCAGAGAGGGGCTACTCTCCTACAATGAGCAGTTCTTC
TRBD2	TRBV20-1	many	TRBJ2-7	CSARAILAGAGEQYF	TGCAGTGCTAGAGCCATACTAGCGGGAGCGGGCGAGCAGTACTTC
-	TRBV7-2	many	TRBJ2-1	CASSPSGGEYNEQFF	TGTGCCAGCAGCCCCTCAGGAGGGGAATACAATGAGCAGTTCTTC
-	TRBV29-1	many	TRBJ2-7	CSVQSNYEQYF	TGCAGCGTTCAGAGCAACTACGAGCAGTACTTC
-	TRBV11-2	many	TRBJ1-2	CASSFSQRDGYTF	TGTGCCAGCAGCTTTTCACAGAGGGATGGCTACACCTTC
TRBD1	TRBV20-1	-	TRBJ2-3	CSARYAGGNTQYF	TGCAGTGCTAGATACGCAGGGGGAAATACGCAGTATTTT
-	TRBV29-1	many	TRBJ2-1	CSVRDIADEQFF	TGCAGCGTAAGGGACATCGCCGATGAGCAGTTCTTC
-	TRBV6-6	many	TRBJ2-7	CASSYSLGVYEQYF	TGTGCCAGCAGTTACTCCCTCGGCGTCTACGAGCAGTACTTC
-	TRBV20-1	many	TRBJ2-7	CSARADQSYEQYF	TGCAGTGCTAGGGCAGATCAGTCCTACGAGCAGTACTTC
TRBD1	TRBV27	many	TRBJ1-1	CASRWDRDYTEAFF	TGTGCCAGCAGGTGGGACAGGGATTACACTGAAGCTTTCTTT
-	TRBV12-3/TRBV12-4	few	TRBJ2-3	CASRAVKTDTQYF	TGTGCCAGCAGAGCAGTAAAGACAGATACGCAGTATTTT
-	TRBV27	many	TRBJ2-1	CASSLSYPSRYNEQFF	TGTGCCAGCAGTTTATCTTACCCATCTCGGTACAATGAGCAGTTCTTC
TRBD1	TRBV7-2	-	TRBJ2-2	CARSLRQGAGTGELFF	TGTGCCAGAAGCTTAAGACAGGGGGCCGGAACCGGGGAGCTGTTTTTT
-	TRBV5-1	-	TRBJ2-7	CASSLAGRGYEQYF	TGCGCCAGCAGCTTGGCCGGACGGGGCTACGAGCAGTACTTC
TRBD1	TRBV5-1	few	TRBJ1-3	CASSLGDRDGNTIYF	TGCGCCAGCAGCTTGGGGGACAGGGACGGAAACACCATATATTTT
TRBD2	TRBV30	few	TRBJ2-7	CACSGTSGKSVYEQYF	TGTGCCTGCTCCGGGACTAGCGGGAAATCTGTGTACGAGCAGTACTTC
-	TRBV6-6	many	TRBJ2-3	CASSYRNDRPPSTDTQYF	TGTGCCAGCAGTTACCGCAACGACCGACCCCCTAGCACAGATACGCAGTATTTT
-	TRBV5-1	many	TRBJ2-3	CASSPATRRQEFTDTQYF	TGCGCCAGCAGCCCCGCTACGAGGAGACAGGAGTTCACAGATACGCAGTATTTT
-	TRBV10-3	many	TRBJ2-5	CASGGDQETQYF	TGTGCCTCAGGGGGGGACCAAGAGACCCAGTACTTC
TRBD1	TRBV29-1	-	TRBJ1-3	CSYSQGSAATGNTIYF	TGCAGCTATTCACAGGGGTCCGCTGCCACTGGAAACACCATATATTTT
-	TRBV20-1	many	TRBJ2-7	CSARDLSGIREQYF	TGCAGTGCTAGAGATCTCTCGGGAATAAGGGAGCAGTACTTC
TRBD1	TRBV27	many	TRBJ2-7	CASSPGQGGSYEQYF	TGTGCCAGCAGTCCGGGACAGGGAGGTAGCTACGAGCAGTACTTC
TRBD1	TRBV29-1	-	TRBJ2-1	CSANRGHHEQFF	TGCAGCGCTAACAGGGGGCACCATGAGCAGTTCTTC
-	TRBV7-2	many	TRBJ2-7	CASSSLLGIEQYF	TGTGCCAGCAGCTCCCTTCTGGGGATCGAGCAGTACTTC
TRBD2	TRBV3-1	-	TRBJ2-7	CASSQALAAPYEQYF	TGTGCCAGCAGCCAAGCCCTAGCGGCCCCCTACGAGCAGTACTTC
-	TRBV3-1	few	TRBJ1-5	CASSLGRNQPQHF	TGTGCCAGCAGCCTTGGACGCAATCAGCCCCAGCATTTT
TRBD2	TRBV12-3/TRBV12-4	few	TRBJ2-7	CASSPGLDEQYF	TGTGCCAGCAGTCCGGGACTAGACGAGCAGTACTTC
-	TRBV7-9	many	TRBJ2-5	CASSWDKETQYF	TGTGCCAGCAGCTGGGACAAAGAGACCCAGTACTTC
TRBD1	TRBV7-9	few	TRBJ2-7	CASRTGTGITYEQYF	TGTGCCAGCCGCACCGGGACAGGTATTACTTACGAGCAGTACTTC
TRBD2	TRBV3-1	-	TRBJ2-5	CASSQDASGRPTVQETQYF	TGTGCCAGCAGCCAAGATGCTAGCGGGAGGCCAACCGTCCAAGAGACCCAGTACTTC
-	TRBV6-1	many	TRBJ1-5	CASSGLADSNQPQHF	TGTGCCAGCAGTGGGTTGGCAGATAGCAATCAGCCCCAGCATTTT
TRBD2	TRBV20-1	many	TRBJ2-1	CSARADLTSVGGEQFF	TGCAGTGCTAGAGCTGACTTGACTAGCGTTGGGGGTGAGCAGTTCTTC
-	TRBV7-9	many	TRBJ2-1	CASSLGFHGRSYNEQFF	TGTGCCAGCAGCTTAGGTTTTCATGGCCGCTCCTACAATGAGCAGTTCTTC
TRBD2	TRBV19	few	TRBJ2-7	CASQASGSYEQYF	TGTGCCAGTCAGGCTAGCGGATCCTACGAGCAGTACTTC
TRBD2	TRBV7-2	many	TRBJ2-3	CASSSGLAGVVTDTQYF	TGTGCCAGCAGCTCGGGACTAGCGGGAGTTGTCACAGATACGCAGTATTTT
-	TRBV3-1	-	TRBJ2-7	CASSQVLGGEQYF	TGTGCCAGCAGCCAAGTGCTAGGGGGCGAGCAGTACTTC
TRBD2	TRBV6-1	many	TRBJ2-1	CASSVGPGTSGHNEQFF	TGTGCCAGCAGTGTCGGACCCGGGACTAGCGGACACAATGAGCAGTTCTTC
-	TRBV20-1	many	TRBJ1-2	CSASTGGASGYTF	TGCAGTGCTAGTACGGGGGGCGCGAGTGGCTACACCTTC
-	TRBV7-9	many	TRBJ2-7	CASSSGQTGIEQYF	TGTGCCAGCAGCTCTGGACAGACAGGTATCGAGCAGTACTTC
-	TRBV12-3/TRBV12-4	few	TRBJ1-5	CASTQGGNQPQHF	TGTGCCAGCACCCAAGGGGGGAATCAGCCCCAGCATTTT
-	TRBV20-1	many	TRBJ2-5	CSAPRTTPAETQYF	TGCAGTGCTCCTCGGACCACCCCGGCAGAGACCCAGTACTTC
-	TRBV7-9	many	TRBJ2-7	CASTSRDNSYEQYF	TGTGCCAGCACCTCCCGGGACAACTCCTACGAGCAGTACTTC
-	TRBV4-1	many	TRBJ2-1	CASSQGRGGSYNEQLF	TGCGCCAGCAGCCAAGGTCGCGGTGGTAGCTACAATGAGCAGCTCTTC
TRBD1	TRBV7-8	many	TRBJ1-1	CASRSGTGGTEAFF	TGTGCCAGCAGAAGTGGGACAGGTGGAACTGAAGCTTTCTTT
TRBD2	TRBV4-2	-	TRBJ2-7	CASSQDSPGLAGYEQYF	TGTGCCAGCAGCCAAGATTCCCCGGGACTAGCCGGCTACGAGCAGTACTTC
-	TRBV19	-	TRBJ2-5	CASSIRERETQYF	TGTGCCAGTAGCATCAGGGAGAGAGAGACCCAGTACTTC
-	TRBV19	many	TRBJ2-3	CASRGGTDTQYF	TGTGCCAGCCGAGGAGGCACAGATACGCAGTATTTT
-	TRBV19	-	TRBJ2-3	CSSSDRLLSHTQYF	TGTTCCAGTAGTGATCGACTACTCAGTCATACGCAGTATTTT
TRBD1	TRBV6-1	many	TRBJ1-2	CASRRDSWSYTF	TGTGCCAGCAGACGGGACAGTTGGAGCTACACCTTC
-	TRBV12-3/TRBV12-4	many	TRBJ1-4	CASSSYEKLFF	TGTGCCAGCAGTTCTTATGAAAAACTGTTTTTT
-	TRBV20-1	many	TRBJ1-4	CSAPGLNEKLFF	TGCAGTGCCCCGGGGCTTAATGAAAAACTGTTTTTT
TRBD2	TRBV4-1	-	TRBJ2-3	CASRYAGTSGPDTQYF	TGCGCCAGCAGGTACGCCGGGACTAGCGGTCCAGATACGCAGTATTTT
TRBD1	TRBV2	few	TRBJ1-6	CASSQQGSYNSPLHF	TGTGCCAGCAGTCAACAGGGGTCCTATAATTCACCCCTCCACTTT
-	TRBV28	-	TRBJ2-5	CASTSRLRQGTQYF	TGTGCCAGCACTTCCCGACTCCGTCAAGGGACCCAGTACTTC